This T cell receptor beta chain emerged from a study of tumor-infiltrating lymphocytes in primary liver carcinoma. Study-level background: Donors had hepatocellular carcinoma or combined HCC and intrahepatic cholangiocarcinoma. The study, taken as a whole, reports: Relative to tumor region pairs, the tumor-adjacent and tumor-blood pairs showed overlap that was lower.

Unsorted bulk tissue, roughly 19-34 mg of it, served as the source for co-extraction of RNA and DNA. Surgery removed the patients' primary liver carcinoma. Viable tumor cell content exceeded 80% in every tumor sample. Constant-region priming of 500 to 550 ng total RNA yielded TCR beta cDNA. ARM-PCR, slightly modified, supplied the TCR beta libraries through three nested multiplex PCR rounds. Forward primers for TRBV1-TRBV30 and a C-beta reverse primer served the first two PCR rounds, at around 9 cycles each. Each CDR3 protein is one row after TCRdb ran MiXCR on the multiplex PCR reads. The sample lists over 95,000 distinct CDR3 sequences; 55% to 75% were seen once. Notes on this clonotype: Its cognate antigen is unknown. A much more abundant neighbour one base away suggests this may be a read error.

The CDR3 runs to 14 residues. Germline values: CDR1 MNHNY, CDR2 SVGAGI (reference sequence). The source of this sequence is an older woman with primary liver carcinoma and hepatitis B virus infection. Specimen: liver tumor tissue from sampling region 5. This sample's subset: tumor region T5, tumor centre. V and J are TRBV6-6 and TRBJ1-5; D uncertain. As DNA, the CDR3 is TGTGTCAGCAGTAAACTGACTAGCAATCAGCCCCAGCATTTT. Translation gives CVSSKLTSNQPQHF.